This T cell receptor (beta chain) originates from a study of T-cell memory formation after mild COVID-19. Points on this clonotype: Antigen specificity is unknown.

TCRdb ran MiXCR on the 5' RACE reads and lists one entry per CDR3 protein. The top ten hold around 3.3% of the sample, which has around 200,000 distinct CDR3 sequences, over 7.5% seen once. General study results and limits: Pre-infection memory contained some responding clones, which suggested that cross-reactive memory had joined. Confirmation of SARS-CoV-2 specificity was lacking for second-wave clones peaking day 37.

Germline V gives CDR1 SGDLS, CDR2 YYNGEE. The CDR3 extends over 15 amino acids. Trimming took 0 bases from V and 6 from J, leaving 12 bases between them. The chain employs TRBV9 and TRBJ2-2, with D tentatively TRBD2 (5 bases). Sequenced input: PBMCs or a T cell subset sorted from them (not recorded which). The TCR originated in a young man who had mild COVID-19 (a few samples of this study predate the infection). Cell type and time point are not known. CDR3 amino acids: CASSVVASAPGELFF. The CDR3, as DNA: TGTGCCAGCAGCGTAGTAGCGAGCGCCCCCGGGGAGCTGTTTTTT.